This T cell receptor beta chain originates from a study of T cells in Graves' hyperthyroidism and ophthalmopathy. Study-level background: Blood was drawn when the patient was first diagnosed and still untreated.

Germline-derived CDR1 and CDR2 are SSHAT and FNYEAQ (reference sequence). The CDR3 is 17 amino acids. Findings and limits, study-wide: Progression to ophthalmopathy was predicted a median of about 6.6 months early. Blood samples included most of the expanded thyroid clonotypes exceeding 0.001.

Amplified TCR beta CDR3 regions derived from RNA transcripts. The primer set for the first-round RT-PCR of the TCR CDR3 was HTBI. TCRdb re-called the multiplex PCR reads through MiXCR, storing one row per CDR3 protein. Of 450,000 to 650,000 distinct CDR3 sequences in the sample, 17% were seen once. This clonotype was observed many times. Its matching antigen is unknown. An end of the junction differs from the germline gene, which may be a read error. The authors took PBMCs from 10 ml fresh peripheral blood. This clonotype was obtained from a woman between 18 and 30 years old with Graves' ophthalmopathy. The sample comprised blood. J is TRBJ2-7 and V is TRBV7-7; D is uncertain. CDR3 DNA sequence: TGTGCTAGCAGCTTATTGCCCGCTCTCCGGTCCCCCTACGAGCAGTACTTC. Amino acid sequence: CASSLLPALRSPYEQYF.